This T cell receptor beta chain was profiled in a study of cytotoxic CD8 clonotypes in ibrutinib-treated CLL. Study summary: Following a median approximately eleven months of treatment, with a range of 6 to 36, response samples were taken. The study, taken as a whole, reports: Lymph node repertoires were not studied, and sampling times were unmatched. Pretreatment clonality was elevated relative to age-matched healthy donors and paralleled circulating CD8+ T-cell counts.

With 10 bases clipped from V and 5 bases from J, the junction kept 10 bases outside the gene matches. There are 13 residues in the CDR3. The germline V gene encodes CDR1 LNHDA and CDR2 SQIVND (reference sequence). Here immunoSEQ multiplex PCR was the method, and the copy in TCRdb shows in-frame clones only, minus some. The table records over 140,000 clones, over 75% of them present only once. This clone has just one count. Its antigen is undetermined. J is TRBJ2-7 and V is TRBV19; TRBD1 matches 8 bases. The sequence was collected from a human donor with chronic lymphocytic leukemia. The sample consisted of PBMCs, taken after 36 months of ibrutinib treatment. CDR3 loop: CATWGQGANEQYF. The CDR3 nucleotides are TGTGCCACGTGGGGGCAGGGGGCCAACGAGCAGTACTTC.